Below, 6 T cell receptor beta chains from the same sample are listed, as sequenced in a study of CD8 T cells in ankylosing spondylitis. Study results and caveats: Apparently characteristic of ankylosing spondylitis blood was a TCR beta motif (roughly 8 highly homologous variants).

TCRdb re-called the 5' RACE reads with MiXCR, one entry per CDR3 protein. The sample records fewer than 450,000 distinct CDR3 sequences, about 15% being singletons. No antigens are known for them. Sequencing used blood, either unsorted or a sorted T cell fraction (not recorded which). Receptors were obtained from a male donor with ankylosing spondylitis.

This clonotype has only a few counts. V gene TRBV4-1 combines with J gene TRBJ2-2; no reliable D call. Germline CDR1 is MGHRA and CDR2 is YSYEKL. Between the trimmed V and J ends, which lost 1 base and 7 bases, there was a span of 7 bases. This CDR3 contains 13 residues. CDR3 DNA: TGCGCCAGCAGCCAAGGATGGGGCGGGGAGCTGTTTTTT. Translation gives CASSQGWGGELFF.

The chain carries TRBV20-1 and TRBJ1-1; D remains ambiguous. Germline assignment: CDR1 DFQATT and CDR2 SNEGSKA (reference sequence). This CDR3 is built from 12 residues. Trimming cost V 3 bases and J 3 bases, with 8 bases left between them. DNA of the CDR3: TGCAGTGCTAGTCCGGCGGACACTGAAGCTTTCTTT. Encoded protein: CSASPADTEAFF.

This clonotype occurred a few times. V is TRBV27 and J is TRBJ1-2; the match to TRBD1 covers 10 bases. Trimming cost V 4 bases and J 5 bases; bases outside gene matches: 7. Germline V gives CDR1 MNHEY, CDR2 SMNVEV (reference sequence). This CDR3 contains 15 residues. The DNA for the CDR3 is TGTGCCAGCAGTTCCAGACAGGGGGCGTTTTATGGCTACACCTTC. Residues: CASSSRQGAFYGYTF.

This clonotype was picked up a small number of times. CDR3 in amino acids: CASSDGRETGYTF. For the CDR3, the DNA is TGTGCCAGCAGCGACGGACGGGAGACGGGCTACACCTTC. V and J are TRBV7-2 and TRBJ1-2, with unresolved D. The V and J ends lost 5 bases and 8 bases respectively, with 15 bases between them. The CDR3 has 13 residues. CDR1 is SGHTA, CDR2 FQGNSA, per germline. The full variable domain, rest sourced from reference TRBV7-2 and TRBJ1-2, is GAGVSQSPSNKVTEKGKDVELRCDPISGHTALYWYRQSLGQGLEFLIYFQGNSAPDKSGLPSDRFSAERTGGSVSTLTIQRTQQEDSAVYLCASSDGRETGYTFGSGTRLTVV.

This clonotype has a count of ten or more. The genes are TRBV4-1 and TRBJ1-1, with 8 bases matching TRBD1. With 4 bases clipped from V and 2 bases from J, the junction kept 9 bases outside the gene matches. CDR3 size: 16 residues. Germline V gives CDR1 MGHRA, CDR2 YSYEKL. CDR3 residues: CASSPHGQGYNTEAFF. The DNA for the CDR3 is TGCGCCAGCAGCCCCCACGGACAGGGATATAACACTGAAGCTTTCTTT.

For the CDR3, the DNA is TGCAGCGTTGCCCAATTAGAGACCCAGTACTTC. Residues: CSVAQLETQYF. This chain connects TRBV29-1 to TRBJ2-5, with D unclear. CDR3 length: 11 residues. Per the germline V gene, CDR1 is SQVTM and CDR2 is ANQGSEA. Trimming took off 4 bases at V and 4 bases at J, with 7 bases between the two ends.